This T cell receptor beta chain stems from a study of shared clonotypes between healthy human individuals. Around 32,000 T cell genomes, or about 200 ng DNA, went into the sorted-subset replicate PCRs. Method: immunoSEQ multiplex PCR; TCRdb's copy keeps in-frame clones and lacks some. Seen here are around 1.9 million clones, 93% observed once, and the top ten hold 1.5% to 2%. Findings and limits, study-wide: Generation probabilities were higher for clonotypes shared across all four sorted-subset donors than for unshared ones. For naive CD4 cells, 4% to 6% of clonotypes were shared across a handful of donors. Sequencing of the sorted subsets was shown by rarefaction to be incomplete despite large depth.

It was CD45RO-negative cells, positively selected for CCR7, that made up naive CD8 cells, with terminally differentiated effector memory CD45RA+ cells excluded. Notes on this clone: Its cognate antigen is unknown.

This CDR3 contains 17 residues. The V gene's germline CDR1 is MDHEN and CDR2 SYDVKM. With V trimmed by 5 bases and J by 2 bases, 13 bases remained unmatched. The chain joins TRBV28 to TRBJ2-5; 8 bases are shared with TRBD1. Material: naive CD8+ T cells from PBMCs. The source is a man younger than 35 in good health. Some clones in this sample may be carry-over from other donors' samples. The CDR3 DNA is TGTGCCAGCAGTATATCGCCCCCCGGGACAGGTCAAGAGACCCAGTACTTC. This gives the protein CASSISPPGTGQETQYF.